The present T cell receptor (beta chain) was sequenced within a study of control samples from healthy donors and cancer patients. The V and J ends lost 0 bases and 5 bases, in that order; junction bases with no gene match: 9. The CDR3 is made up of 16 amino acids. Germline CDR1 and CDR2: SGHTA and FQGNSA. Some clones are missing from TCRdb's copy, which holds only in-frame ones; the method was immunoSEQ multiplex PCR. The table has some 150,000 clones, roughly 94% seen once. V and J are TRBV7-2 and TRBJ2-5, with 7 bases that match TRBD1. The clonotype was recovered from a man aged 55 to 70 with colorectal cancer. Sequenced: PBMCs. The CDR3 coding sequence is TGTGCCAGCAGCTTAGCGTGGGGCAGGGGGAAGGAGACCCAGTACTTC. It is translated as CASSLAWGRGKETQYF.